These 17 T cell receptor beta chains were sequenced from one sample in a study of esophageal squamous cell carcinoma under preoperative chemotherapy. Specified time point: before preoperative PTX-NDP chemotherapy. From the PCR reads, TCRdb called clonotypes with MiXCR, one entry per CDR3 protein. The sample lists approximately 30,000 distinct CDR3 sequences; roughly 50% were seen once. This material was obtained from a patient given preoperative chemotherapy. The receptors come from a human donor with esophageal squamous cell carcinoma. The donor label of this sample is uncertain.

V usage is TRBV7-4 and J usage is TRBJ2-5, with 9 positions matching TRBD1. The length of the CDR3 is 15 residues. CDR1 and CDR2 (germline): SGHVT, SQSDAQ. The V segment lost 5 bases and the J segment 2 bases; nucleotides outside the gene matches: 6. CDR3 in amino acids: CASSRWTGAQETQYF. CDR3 bases: TGTGCCAGCAGCCGTTGGACAGGGGCGCAAGAGACCCAGTACTTC.

As regards this clonotype: A read error may explain this, as a much larger clone is one base away. The rearrangement joins TRBV27 to TRBJ2-1; D might be TRBD2 (7 bases). The CDR3 is 18 residues long. V was cut by 3 bases and J by 10 bases, with 28 bases left in between. Germline-derived CDR1 and CDR2 are MNHEY and SMNVEV (reference sequence). CDR3 nucleotide sequence: TGTGCCAGCAGTTTTCTCGGCGGGGGTCCCACCGGGGGCTACGAGCAGTTCTTC. Translated: CASSFLGGGPTGGYEQFF.

This clonotype has a handful of counts. The V gene is TRBV7-2, the J gene TRBJ2-1, with TRBD1 as a possible D gene (6 bases). TRBJ2-5 matches the DNA end more closely, so the J call is doubtful. The CDR3 consists of 15 residues. The V gene's germline CDR1 is SGHTA and CDR2 FQGNSA. The CDR3: CASSPDSGASETQYF. CDR3 bases: TGTGCCAGCAGCCCGGACAGCGGTGCGTCAGAGACCCAGTACTTC.

The J gene is TRBJ2-5, the V gene TRBV6-2 or TRBV6-3; 9 nucleotides agree with TRBD1. The J call may not be correct, given that the DNA end is closer to TRBJ2-7. The CDR3 loop spans 16 amino acids. Germline assignment: CDR1 MNHEY and CDR2 SVGEGT. The CDR3 DNA reads as TGTGCCAGCGCGATACAGGGGGCGGGTATTGAGTACGAGCAGTACTTC. This translates into CASAIQGAGIEYEQYF.

With respect to this clonotype: Here the CDR3 omits its conserved ending phenylalanine or tryptophan, so a read error is the likely source. The limits of the CDR3 on the DNA are not certain, so only TCRdb's listed CDR3 is given. The chain joins TRBV7-6 to TRBJ2-5; the listed D gene, TRBD1, was not tested against the DNA. The CDR3 region is 14 residues in length, termini included. CDR1 SGHVS and CDR2 FNYEAQ come from the germline V gene. This CDR3 reads CASSLDGGQETQFS.

The rearrangement uses TRBV7-7 and TRBJ2-1; 12 positions agree with TRBD1. The DNA end lines up better with TRBJ2-7; the J call may be wrong. Per germline, CDR1 SSHAT and CDR2 FNYEAQ (reference sequence). This CDR3 has 14 amino acids. CDR3 in amino acids: CASSPGTGGFEQYF. CDR3 DNA sequence: TGTGCCAGCAGCCCCGGGACAGGGGGCTTCGAGCAGTACTTC.

The genes are TRBV10-2 and TRBJ2-1; TRBD1 agrees at 9 bases. TRBJ2-7 explains the end of the DNA better; the J call may be wrong. In germline, CDR1 is WSHSY, CDR2 SAAADI. CDR3 length: 13 amino acids. Here the CDR3 reads CATKLQGAGEQYF. The CDR3, as DNA: TGCGCCACAAAATTACAGGGGGCAGGGGAGCAGTACTTC.

This clonotype was observed at least ten times. The chain is built from TRBV7-2 and TRBJ2-5; D is undetermined. Germline V lookup: CDR1 SGHTA, CDR2 FQGNSA. The CDR3 covers 14 residues. Trimming took 5 bases from V and 0 from J, leaving 10 bases between them. In DNA form, the CDR3 reads TGTGCCAGCAGCCCGCGCTGGAACCAAGAGACCCAGTACTTC. It is translated as CASSPRWNQETQYF.

Regarding this clonotype: One end of the junction does not line up with germline, which may come from a read error. The chain couples TRBV12-5 to TRBJ2-3, with TRBD2 matching over 14 bases. Germline values: CDR1 LGHNT, CDR2 FRNRAP. The CDR3 covers 15 residues. The CDR3 DNA sequence: TGTGCTAGTGTTCCCCCGGGACTAGCGGGAGATGCGCAGTATTTT. Translated, it gives CASVPPGLAGDAQYF.

The sample holds one count of this clonotype. V and J are TRBV7-2 and TRBJ2-3; D ambiguous. The closer fit of TRBJ2-7 to the DNA end suggests the J call may be wrong. The CDR3 length is 15 residues. Germline V gives CDR1 SGHTA, CDR2 FQGNSA. The CDR3 coding sequence is TGTGCCAGCAGCTTAGGGGTACGGTTCACAGATACGCAGTACTTC. Amino acids: CASSLGVRFTDTQYF.

The chain links TRBV7-2 to TRBJ1-6; TRBD1 matches at 8 bases. V shed 2 bases, J shed 14 bases, and the junction held 2 bases outside the gene matches. Germline V lookup: CDR1 SGHTA, CDR2 FQGNSA. The CDR3 extends over 12 amino acids. The CDR3 sequence is CASSLRTGTLHF. Written as DNA, the CDR3 is TGTGCCAGCAGCTTACGGACAGGGACCCTCCACTTT.

This clonotype was picked up many times. The chain joins TRBV5-5 to TRBJ2-5, with TRBD1 identical over 9 bases. The CDR3 is 15 residues long. Trimming cost V 0 bases and J 12 bases; bases outside gene matches: 12. CDR1 is SGHKS and CDR2 is YYEKEE in the germline V gene (reference sequence). The CDR3 spells CASSLAGGQGQEEYF. The CDR3 DNA is TGTGCCAGCAGCTTGGCCGGGGGACAGGGACAGGAGGAGTACTTC.

The V gene is TRBV12-3 or TRBV12-4, the J gene TRBJ2-2, with D uncertain. This CDR3 is 12 amino acids long. Between the trimmed V and J ends, which lost 8 bases and 8 bases, there was a span of 12 bases. The CDR3 nucleotides read TGTGCCAGCCCTCATCGGTGGGGGGAGCTGTTTTTT. Translating gives CASPHRWGELFF.

This chain links TRBV7-2 with TRBJ2-3; D possibly corresponds to TRBD2 (5 bases). The DNA end lines up better with TRBJ2-7; the J call may be wrong. The CDR3 covers 14 residues. CDR1 is SGHTA, CDR2 FQGNSA, per germline. CDR3 in amino acids: CAGSGGRPADTQYF. DNA for the CDR3: TGTGCGGGGAGCGGAGGCCGGCCCGCAGATACGCAGTACTTC.

This clonotype was seen many times. This rearrangement joins TRBV7-3 to TRBJ2-2; D remains unclear. Germline CDR1 SGHTA, CDR2 FQGTGA. The CDR3 totals 13 residues. Trimming cost V 4 bases and J 2 bases, with 5 bases left between them. In DNA form, the CDR3 reads TGTGCCAGCAGCTCAAAAAACACCGGGGAGCTGTTTTTT. This sequence encodes CASSSKNTGELFF.

This clonotype has more than one count but fewer than ten. The rearrangement uses TRBV7-8 and TRBJ1-1; 9 nucleotides line up with TRBD1. The germline V gene has CDR1 SGHVS and CDR2 FQNEAQ. The CDR3 has 16 amino acids. Losses at the gene ends were 1 base for V and 5 bases for J; bases not matched to a gene: 8. The DNA of the CDR3 is TGTGCCAGCAGCTTAGAGTTAACAGGGGGCCGTACTGAAGCTTTCTTT. It is translated as CASSLELTGGRTEAFF.

This clonotype has a count of ten or more. The chain carries TRBV7-9 and TRBJ2-1, with D possibly being TRBD2 (6 bases). The J call is doubtful: the DNA matches TRBJ2-7 better. CDR3 length: 14 residues. Germline V gene data show CDR1 as SEHNR and CDR2 as FQNEAQ (reference sequence). The CDR3, as DNA: TGTGCCAGCAGCCCTCCGGGGGAACTCTACGAGCAGTACTTC. It translates to CASSPPGELYEQYF.